Following are 19 T cell receptor beta chains from one sample sequenced in a study of blood T cell repertoires in COVID-19. Generated by immunoSEQ multiplex PCR, the TCRdb table keeps only in-frame clones and is missing some. Here the sample spans about 120,000 clones, about three quarters being singletons. Sequences were obtained from peripheral blood. The source is a man between 65 and 85 years old with acute or convalescent COVID-19.

The chain is built from TRBV29-1 and TRBJ1-3, with 7 positions matching TRBD1. J lost 0 bases, V lost 7 bases, and 9 bases had no gene match. CDR1 is SQVTM and CDR2 is ANQGSEA in the germline V gene. CDR3 length equals 15 residues. This CDR3 reads CSAGTVAGSGNTIYF. For the CDR3, the DNA is TGCAGCGCCGGGACAGTTGCCGGCTCTGGAAACACCATATATTTT.

V is TRBV7-7 and J is TRBJ2-5, with D unclear. Germline V lookup: CDR1 SSHAT, CDR2 FNYEAQ (reference sequence). This CDR3 comprises 15 residues. Trimming removed 2 bases from V and 0 bases from J, with 10 bases in between. CDR3 DNA sequence: TGTGCCAGCAGCTTAAGTTTGGGCTACCAAGAGACCCAGTACTTC. It encodes CASSLSLGYQETQYF.

The chain couples TRBV5-1 to TRBJ2-7, with 7 bases lining up with TRBD1. CDR1 SGHRS and CDR2 YFSETQ come from the germline V gene. J gave up 4 bases and V 5 bases, and 6 bases lay outside the gene matches. The CDR3 extends over 13 amino acids. The CDR3 DNA follows: TGCGCCAGCAGTTCCGGGACAGCTTACGAGCAGTACTTC. It encodes CASSSGTAYEQYF.

The CDR3 region has the DNA TGTGCCAGCAGCACCGGACAGGGGGGGCCTGAAGCTTTCTTT. This encodes CASSTGQGGPEAFF. This chain links TRBV9 with TRBJ1-1, with 10 bases identical to TRBD1. The V and J ends lost 4 bases and 6 bases, in that order; junction bases with no gene match: 6. CDR1 and CDR2 (germline): SGDLS, YYNGEE. The CDR3 spans 14 residues.

The chain is built from TRBV3-1 (or the pseudogene TRBV3-2) and TRBJ2-7; 9 bases line up with TRBD1. Germline assignment: CDR1 LGHDT and CDR2 YNNKEL (reference sequence). Trimming removed 1 base from V and 2 bases from J; junction bases left unmatched: 3. The CDR3 is 15 residues long. In DNA, the CDR3 is TGTGCCAGCAGCCAAGGACGACAGGGGGCCTACGAGCAGTACTTC. Translation gives CASSQGRQGAYEQYF.

The V gene is TRBV5-1, the J gene TRBJ1-5; D is undetermined. Trimming left V 2 bases short and J 2 bases short, with 11 bases between. The V gene's germline CDR1 is SGHRS and CDR2 YFSETQ. CDR3 length: 15 residues. In nucleotides, the CDR3 is TGCGCCAGCAGCTTCACGGGGATTGGCAATCAGCCCCAGCATTTT. This codes for CASSFTGIGNQPQHF.

This clone appeared a few times. The chain employs TRBV30 and TRBJ1-6, with no clear D. Trimming removed 2 bases from V and 8 bases from J, with 10 bases in between. CDR3 size: 13 residues. Germline V lookup: CDR1 GTSNPN, CDR2 SVGIG (reference sequence). The DNA of the CDR3 is TGTGCCTGGAGTCGGATGGGAGATTCACCCCTCCACTTT. Translated, it gives CAWSRMGDSPLHF.

The rearrangement joins TRBV9 to TRBJ2-1; D gene unclear. The CDR3 spans 12 residues. The V and J ends lost 4 bases and 5 bases respectively, with 7 bases between them. Germline V lookup: CDR1 SGDLS, CDR2 YYNGEE. The CDR3 coding sequence is TGTGCCAGCAGCCAATTTGACAATGAGCAGTTCTTC. This translates into CASSQFDNEQFF.

This clone has just one count. The chain joins TRBV6-5 to TRBJ2-4; D remains unclear. The germline V and J ends were trimmed by 2 bases and 0 bases, with 8 bases remaining between them. CDR1 MNHEY and CDR2 SVGAGI come from the germline V gene. The CDR3 sequence is 15 residues long. CDR3 nucleotide sequence: TGTGCCAGCAGTTACGGTGGCCAAGCCAAAAACATTCAGTACTTC. Amino acid sequence: CASSYGGQAKNIQYF.

This clone was found a few times. The CDR3 DNA follows: TGTGCCAGCGGACAGGGTTTCAGTCAGCCCCAGCATTTT. It is translated as CASGQGFSQPQHF. The chain joins TRBV2 to TRBJ1-5; 8 nucleotides agree with TRBD1. The CDR3 covers 13 residues. J gave up 6 bases and V 8 bases, and 6 bases lay outside the gene matches. In germline, CDR1 is SNHLY, CDR2 FYNNEI. Variable domain in full (rest from reference TRBV2 and TRBJ1-5): EPEVTQTPSHQVTQMGQEVILRCVPISNHLYFYWYRQILGQKVEFLVSFYNNEISEKSEIFDDQFSVERPDGSNFTLKIRSTKLEDSAMYFCASGQGFSQPQHFGDGTRLSIL.

The chain links TRBV29-1 to TRBJ2-5; 7 bases are a match to TRBD1. CDR3 size: 13 residues. V lost 8 bases and J lost 5; bases outside the gene matches: 11. Germline values: CDR1 SQVTM, CDR2 ANQGSEA. The CDR3, as DNA: TGCAGCCTATGCACTAGGGGGCTCGAGACCCAGTACTTC. Residues: CSLCTRGLETQYF.

V gene TRBV4-2 combines with J gene TRBJ1-6; D might be TRBD1 (5 bases). V lost 2 bases to trimming and J lost 8 bases, with 19 bases between them. This CDR3 contains 17 residues. Germline V lookup: CDR1 LGHNA, CDR2 YNFKEQ. The CDR3 coding sequence is TGTGCCAGCAGCCAACTCGGGGGGATGGGTTCGTATTCACCCCTCCACTTT. This encodes CASSQLGGMGSYSPLHF.

The chain links TRBV6-5 to TRBJ2-1; the D gene is possibly TRBD1 (6 bases). There are 13 residues in the CDR3. Looked up from germline, CDR1 is MNHEY and CDR2 is SVGAGI. Trimming took 5 bases from V and 4 from J, leaving 9 bases between them. Here the CDR3 DNA reads TGTGCCAGCAGTACCGGACAGTACAATGAGCAGTTCTTC. Translating gives CASSTGQYNEQFF.

The chain joins TRBV18 to TRBJ2-7; 7 bases are shared with TRBD2. Germline trimming cut 3 bases from V and 0 bases from J; bases unmatched to any gene: 5. CDR1 and CDR2 (germline): KGHSH, LQKENI. The CDR3 is made up of 15 amino acids. The CDR3 DNA sequence: TGTGCCAGCTCACCCGGGGAGGGAGACTCCTACGAGCAGTACTTC. It translates to CASSPGEGDSYEQYF.

The genes are TRBV27 and TRBJ2-7; TRBD2 aligns across 11 bases. Trimming took 0 bases from V and 4 from J; bases not matched to a gene: 5. This CDR3 contains 16 residues. In germline, CDR1 is MNHEY, CDR2 SMNVEV (reference sequence). The CDR3 loop is CASSLSSGRAKYEQYF. The CDR3 DNA reads as TGTGCCAGCAGTTTATCTAGCGGGAGGGCCAAGTACGAGCAGTACTTC.

This chain connects TRBV6-5 to TRBJ2-7; D perhaps matches TRBD1 (6 bases). Trimming took off 3 bases at V and 0 bases at J, with 9 bases between the two ends. This CDR3 spans 14 amino acids. In germline, CDR1 is MNHEY, CDR2 SVGAGI. CDR3 residues: CASSYGDNSYEQYF. The CDR3 DNA reads TGTGCCAGCAGTTATGGGGACAACTCCTACGAGCAGTACTTC.

The V gene is TRBV27, the J gene TRBJ2-7; 11 bases agree with TRBD2. The CDR3 sequence is 14 residues long. Trimming at V came to 7 bases and at J to 1 base, leaving 3 bases not matched to a gene. Germline loops: CDR1 MNHEY, CDR2 SMNVEV (reference sequence). The CDR3 DNA sequence: TGTGCCAGCAAGACTAGCGGGGCTTCCTACGAGCAGTACTTC. Residues: CASKTSGASYEQYF.

This rearrangement joins TRBV27 to TRBJ2-7, with 7 bases that match TRBD1. The V segment lost 5 bases and the J segment 7 bases; nucleotides outside the gene matches: 8. Germline V gene data show CDR1 as MNHEY and CDR2 as SMNVEV (reference sequence). The CDR3 extends over 13 amino acids. The CDR3 region is CASSRQGVGEQYF. CDR3 bases: TGTGCCAGCAGTCGTCAGGGGGTAGGGGAGCAGTACTTC.

This clone appeared a single time. V gene TRBV12-3 or TRBV12-4 combines with J gene TRBJ1-5; no firm D call. CDR3 length: 13 amino acids. The ends were cut back, 6 bases at V and 7 bases at J, with 13 bases in the middle. In DNA form, the CDR3 reads TGTGCCAGCAGAACGGGAGCCAGCCAGCCCCAGCATTTT. It translates to CASRTGASQPQHF.